The clone carrying this T cell receptor beta chain was observed a handful of times. Using a J-beta primer mix together with a sample-barcoded 5' primer, a second PCR was run for roughly 6 to 11 cycles. Via MiXCR, TCRdb re-called the 5' RACE reads, giving one row per CDR3 protein. Of roughly 1,500,000 distinct CDR3 sequences listed, roughly 32% are singletons. Trimming removed 4 bases from V and 7 bases from J, with 17 bases in between. This CDR3 contains 14 residues. The source of the sample is a study of blood T cells in healthy people across ages. The sample was blood. The sequence came from a woman in her twenties or thirties in good health. This chain joins TRBV12-3 or TRBV12-4 and TRBJ2-7; no firm D call. The DNA of the CDR3 is TGTGCCAGCAGTTCCGACTGGGGATATGTGGAGCAGTACTTC. Translating it yields CASSSDWGYVEQYF.